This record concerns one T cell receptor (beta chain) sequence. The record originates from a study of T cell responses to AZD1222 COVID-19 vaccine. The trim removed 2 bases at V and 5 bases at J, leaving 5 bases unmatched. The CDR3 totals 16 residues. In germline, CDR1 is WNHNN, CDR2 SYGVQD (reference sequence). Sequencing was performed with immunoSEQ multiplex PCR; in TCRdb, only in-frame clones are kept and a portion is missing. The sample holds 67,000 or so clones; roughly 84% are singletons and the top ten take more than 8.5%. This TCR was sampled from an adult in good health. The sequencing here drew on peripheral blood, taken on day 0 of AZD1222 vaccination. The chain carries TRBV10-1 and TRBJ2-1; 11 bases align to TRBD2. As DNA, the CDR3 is TGCGCCAGCAGTGAGCGGCTAGCGGGGGGAGACAATGAGCAGTTCTTC. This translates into CASSERLAGGDNEQFF.